This TCR beta chain was documented in a study of OX40 agonist ivuxolimab in advanced cancers. Study in general: Previous treatment with anti-PD-1, anti-PD-L1 or anti-CTLA-4 therapy was allowed; about 40% had received some.

Clones were read by immunoSEQ multiplex PCR, and TCRdb kept only the in-frame ones, dropping some. The data contain tens of thousands of clones, around 84% of them singletons. In the case of this clone: Its target is unknown.

The germline V gene encodes CDR1 LGHNA and CDR2 YSLEER. The CDR3 spans 17 residues. The V and J ends lost 0 bases and 4 bases respectively, with 16 bases between them. Whole-study results and caveats: Mean expanded clone counts were higher in CD8+ than CD4+ T cells.

The rearrangement joins TRBV4-3 to TRBJ1-3, with D unclear. The specimen comprised CD4+ or CD8+ T cells sorted from blood, sampled in a trial of the OX40 agonist ivuxolimab. The sequence was collected from an adult with an advanced solid tumor such as melanoma, head and neck, liver or kidney cancer. Written as DNA, the CDR3 is TGCGCCAGCAGCCAAGATCTTTGGGCTCTGAGGGGAAACACCATATATTTT. It encodes CASSQDLWALRGNTIYF.